Below are 21 T cell receptor beta chains sequenced from a single sample in a study of blood T cell repertoires in COVID-19. Sequencing used immunoSEQ multiplex PCR; TCRdb keeps in-frame clones, though not all of them. The table shows 400,000 to 550,000 clones, with 70% to 90% occurring only once. Sequenced material: PBMCs or T cells enriched from blood (not recorded which). The source is a young woman with acute COVID-19.

The chain carries TRBV12-3 or TRBV12-4 and TRBJ2-7; TRBD1 matches at 7 bases. The CDR3 spans 13 residues. Germline trimming cut 3 bases from V and 3 bases from J; bases unmatched to any gene: 2. CDR3 nucleotides: TGTGCCAGCAGTTTGGGGACAGTCTACGAGCAGTACTTC. Translation gives CASSLGTVYEQYF.

The J gene is TRBJ1-5, the V gene TRBV10-2; D unclear. The germline gives CDR1 WSHSY, CDR2 SAAADI. The CDR3 is made up of 13 amino acids. V shed 4 bases and J shed 6 bases, with 10 bases lying between them. The CDR3 spells CASSGRRGQPQHF. In nucleotides, the CDR3 is TGCGCCAGCAGTGGTCGGCGGGGTCAGCCCCAGCATTTT.

The chain combines TRBV7-2 with TRBJ2-6, with D perhaps matching TRBD1 (5 bases). The germline V gene has CDR1 SGHTA and CDR2 FQGNSA. V gave up 5 bases and J gave up 4 bases, with 15 bases separating them. The CDR3 length is 16 residues. CDR3 coding DNA: TGTGCCAGCAGCCCACAGGCTTCAGTAGGGGCCAACGTCCTGACTTTC. Translated, it gives CASSPQASVGANVLTF.

The chain combines TRBV9 with TRBJ2-1; 11 bases agree with TRBD2. V lost 4 bases, J lost 9 bases, and 9 bases stayed unmatched. Per the germline V gene, CDR1 is SGDLS and CDR2 is YYNGEE. The CDR3 spans 15 residues. The CDR3 nucleotides read TGTGCCAGCAGCCTTAGCGGGGGGGCCTATTTTGAGCAGTTCTTC. Amino acids: CASSLSGGAYFEQFF.

J is TRBJ2-7 and V is TRBV19; 8 bases map to TRBD1. There are 14 residues in the CDR3. Germline V CDR1 and CDR2: LNHDA, SQIVND (reference sequence). V shed 6 bases, J shed 0 bases, and the junction held 4 bases outside the gene matches. CDR3 residues: CASRTGTGSYEQYF. In DNA, the CDR3 is TGTGCCAGTAGGACCGGGACAGGCTCCTACGAGCAGTACTTC.

This clone appeared a single time. The V and J genes are TRBV19 and TRBJ2-1, with 10 bases that match TRBD2. Germline loops: CDR1 LNHDA, CDR2 SQIVND (reference sequence). The V segment lost 4 bases and the J segment 4 bases; nucleotides outside the gene matches: 13. There are 18 residues in the CDR3. CDR3 protein: CASSNRGRAAGGYNEQFF. The CDR3, as DNA: TGTGCCAGTAGTAATCGGGGGCGGGCAGCGGGAGGGTACAATGAGCAGTTCTTC.

The chain uses TRBV7-9 and TRBJ2-7; D is uncertain. The germline V gene encodes CDR1 SEHNR and CDR2 FQNEAQ (reference sequence). The CDR3 is 13 amino acids. The ends were cut back, 0 bases at V and 6 bases at J, with 9 bases in the middle. The CDR3 reads CASSLAGVSEQYF. The CDR3 DNA follows: TGTGCCAGCAGCTTAGCTGGAGTGAGCGAGCAGTACTTC.

The chain recombines TRBV3-1 (or the pseudogene TRBV3-2) with TRBJ1-3; D remains unclear. V shed 1 base and J shed 4 bases, with 5 bases lying between them. The CDR3 spans 13 residues. In germline, CDR1 is LGHDT, CDR2 YNNKEL (reference sequence). DNA of the CDR3: TGTGCCAGCAGCCAAGGAGGGGGAAACACCATATATTTT. Its protein is CASSQGGGNTIYF.

V is TRBV12-5 and J is TRBJ1-2; 7 nucleotides match TRBD1. V lost 6 bases to trimming and J lost 5 bases; unmatched junction nucleotides: 9. The CDR3 consists of 14 residues. The germline CDR1 and CDR2 sequences are LGHNT and FRNRAP. Written as DNA, the CDR3 is TGTGCTAGTGGGGAATCCGGGACAGCATATGGCTACACCTTC. It codes for CASGESGTAYGYTF. The variable domain in full, with the rest retrieved from reference TRBV12-5 and TRBJ1-2, is DARVTQTPRHKVTEMGQEVTMRCQPILGHNTVFWYRQTMMQGLELLAYFRNRAPLDDSGMPKDRFSAEMPDATLATLKIQPSEPRDSAVYFCASGESGTAYGYTFGSGTRLTVV.

CDR3 region: CASSERTTEAFF. CDR3 DNA: TGTGCCAGCAGCGAAAGAACAACTGAAGCTTTCTTT. V and J are TRBV12-1 and TRBJ1-1; TRBD1 is the table's D call, not checked against the DNA. TRBV12-1 is a pseudogene segment. The CDR3 extends over 12 amino acids.

V is TRBV3-1 (or the pseudogene TRBV3-2) and J is TRBJ2-5; TRBD2 matches 8 bases. Germline CDR1 is LGHDT and CDR2 is YNNKEL (reference sequence). The J segment lost 4 bases and the V segment lost 5 bases, leaving 9 bases of the junction unmatched. There are 15 residues in the CDR3. The DNA for the CDR3 is TGTGCCAGCAGCTTTGAACGGGGGGGCCGAGAGACCCAGTACTTC. Its translation: CASSFERGGRETQYF.

The chain carries TRBV2 and TRBJ1-4, with 9 bases matching TRBD1. The germline gives CDR1 SNHLY, CDR2 FYNNEI. The CDR3 contains 15 residues. V shed 7 bases, J shed 6 bases, and the junction held 9 bases outside the gene matches. CDR3: CASKLRDRAHEKLFF. The CDR3 nucleotides are TGTGCCAGCAAGCTACGGGACAGGGCTCATGAAAAACTGTTTTTT.

The CDR3 sequence: CASSPGLAGSYEQYF. The CDR3, as DNA: TGTGCCAGCAGCCCGGGACTAGCGGGAAGCTACGAGCAGTACTTC. V gene TRBV7-7 combines with J gene TRBJ2-7; TRBD2 matches 13 bases. The CDR3 spans 15 residues. Trimming cost V 5 bases and J 3 bases; bases outside gene matches: 4. Germline loops: CDR1 SSHAT, CDR2 FNYEAQ (reference sequence).

The chain joins TRBV7-9 to TRBJ1-1; D gene uncertain. Per the germline V gene, CDR1 is SEHNR and CDR2 is FQNEAQ (reference sequence). There are 14 residues in the CDR3. The germline V and J ends were trimmed by 0 bases and 2 bases, with 7 bases remaining between them. The CDR3: CASSLARGNTEAFF. In DNA, the CDR3 is TGTGCCAGCAGCTTAGCTCGAGGAAACACTGAAGCTTTCTTT.

This clone was found a few times. The chain combines TRBV18 with TRBJ1-3; TRBD1 matches 8 bases. CDR1 is KGHSH and CDR2 is LQKENI in the germline V gene. This CDR3 contains 17 residues. V lost 1 base and J lost 0; bases outside the gene matches: 5. The CDR3 DNA reads as TGTGCCAGCTCACCACAATTCCAGGGGGCCTCTGGAAACACCATATATTTT. Translating gives CASSPQFQGASGNTIYF.

V and J are TRBV18 and TRBJ2-7; 10 positions agree with TRBD2. V shed 1 base, J shed 3 bases, and the junction held 6 bases outside the gene matches. Germline loops: CDR1 KGHSH, CDR2 LQKENI. The CDR3 is 16 amino acids. CDR3 nucleotides: TGTGCCAGCTCACCACTCTTGGCTAGCGGGAGCTACGAGCAGTACTTC. Translating it yields CASSPLLASGSYEQYF.

The chain links TRBV27 to TRBJ2-1; TRBD2 matches at 11 bases. The V segment lost 2 bases and the J segment 10 bases; nucleotides outside the gene matches: 7. Germline loops: CDR1 MNHEY, CDR2 SMNVEV (reference sequence). The length of the CDR3 is 15 residues. The CDR3 loop is CASSLISGGAREQFF. The CDR3 nucleotides are TGTGCCAGCAGTTTAATTAGCGGGGGGGCCCGCGAGCAGTTCTTC.

The genes are TRBV6-5 and TRBJ1-1; TRBD1 aligns across 8 bases. Trimming at V came to 6 bases and at J to 5 bases, leaving 8 bases not matched to a gene. The CDR3 is 14 residues long. Germline CDR1 is MNHEY and CDR2 is SVGAGI. In DNA form, the CDR3 reads TGTGCCAGCAGACTGAGCAGGGGGCGGACTGAAGCTTTCTTT. This codes for CASRLSRGRTEAFF.

The chain recombines TRBV19 with TRBJ1-2; D perhaps matches TRBD1 (5 bases). This CDR3 comprises 14 residues. Per the germline V gene, CDR1 is LNHDA and CDR2 is SQIVND (reference sequence). With 6 bases removed from V and 5 bases from J, the gap between germline ends came to 16 bases. CDR3 loop: CASRFQGTVYGYTF. The DNA for the CDR3 is TGTGCCAGTAGGTTTCAGGGAACAGTTTATGGCTACACCTTC.

The V gene is TRBV19, the J gene TRBJ2-2; 9 positions match TRBD2. Germline loops: CDR1 LNHDA, CDR2 SQIVND (reference sequence). V gave up 6 bases and J gave up 4 bases; unmatched junction bases: 9. CDR3 size: 16 residues. For the CDR3, the DNA is TGTGCCAGTAGGAGGACGGGACTAGCAGCCACCGGGGAGCTGTTTTTT. It is translated as CASRRTGLAATGELFF.

V gene TRBV2 combines with J gene TRBJ2-7; D possibly corresponds to TRBD2 (5 bases). This CDR3 region has 15 residues. Looked up from germline, CDR1 is SNHLY and CDR2 is FYNNEI. V was clipped by 6 bases and J by 4 bases, with 19 bases between them. This chain's CDR3 is CASREPRADSYEQYF. CDR3 in DNA: TGTGCCAGCAGGGAGCCTCGAGCGGATTCTTACGAGCAGTACTTC. Full variable domain (rest looked up from reference TRBV2 and TRBJ2-7): EPEVTQTPSHQVTQMGQEVILRCVPISNHLYFYWYRQILGQKVEFLVSFYNNEISEKSEIFDDQFSVERPDGSNFTLKIRSTKLEDSAMYFCASREPRADSYEQYFGPGTRLTVT.